The sequence of this TCR beta chain was determined in a study of persistence of HIV-infected CD4 T cells. Overall study context: Median time on suppressive ART was less than nine years.

In regard to this clone: The target antigen is unknown.

This nonspecific control used anti-CD3/anti-CD28 bead stimulation of CD4+ T cells. Sorting of responding CD4+ T cells relied on upregulated CD40 ligand together with CD69. CD8-depleted PBMCs were stimulated about 20 hours with anti-CD28/CD49d costimulation, CD40-blocking antibody and enfuvirtide. V lost 4 bases to trimming and J lost 8 bases, with 21 bases between them. There are 16 residues in the CDR3. CDR1 and CDR2 from the germline V gene are ENHRY and SYGVKD. Overall study findings and caveats: TCR analyses could not target the rare provirus-carrying CMV-responding cells.

Sequencing used immunoSEQ version 4 in survey mode. Sequenced by immunoSEQ multiplex PCR; TCRdb stores in-frame clones only, minus some. Of 40,000 or so clones listed, about 88% are singletons. This TCR was sampled from an adult woman with HIV who was CMV-seropositive. Sample: CD4+ T cells sorted from PBMCs after roughly 19-hour stimulation, taken from a patient who received antiretroviral therapy. The chain employs TRBV10-3 and TRBJ2-1, with D perhaps TRBD2 (7 bases). CDR3 protein: CAISGGLADEGDEQFF. The CDR3 coding sequence is TGTGCCATCAGTGGCGGGCTAGCGGACGAGGGGGATGAGCAGTTCTTC.